The 13 T cell receptor beta chains below all came from one sample that was sequenced in a study of shared clonotypes between healthy human individuals. Only in-frame clones appear in the TCRdb table, and some are missing; sequencing was by immunoSEQ multiplex PCR. There are some 1,600,000 clones in the sample; 95% to 99% occur only once, and about 0.4% lies in the top ten. Material for sequencing was naive CD4+ T cells sorted from blood. Sample subset: CD45RA+ positively selected. Receptors originate from a man aged 25-45 years in good health.

The chain combines TRBV5-1 with TRBJ2-1; TRBD2 aligns across 13 bases. V gave up 4 bases and J gave up 4 bases; unmatched junction bases: 5. This CDR3 is built from 16 residues. CDR1 is SGHRS and CDR2 is YFSETQ in the germline V gene. CDR3 region: CASSRGLAGQYNEQFF. The CDR3 nucleotides read TGCGCCAGCAGCAGGGGACTAGCGGGACAATACAATGAGCAGTTCTTC.

The rearrangement links TRBV5-6 to TRBJ2-1; 7 bases agree with TRBD2. CDR3 length equals 17 residues. Trimming took 4 bases from V and 4 from J; bases not matched to a gene: 14. Germline V gene data show CDR1 as SGHDT and CDR2 as YYEEEE. CDR3 loop: CASSLPELAGEYNEQFF. CDR3 DNA: TGTGCCAGCAGCCTCCCGGAATTGGCGGGAGAATACAATGAGCAGTTCTTC.

The V gene is TRBV11-2, the J gene TRBJ1-1, with D perhaps matching TRBD1 (6 bases). The V gene's germline CDR1 is SGHAT and CDR2 FQNNGV. V was clipped by 0 bases and J by 8 bases, with 13 bases between them. The CDR3 consists of 14 residues. In DNA form, the CDR3 reads TGTGCCAGCAGCTTAGATCTTGGAACAGGGGAAGCTTTCTTT. This encodes CASSLDLGTGEAFF.

V usage is TRBV9 and J usage is TRBJ1-1; TRBD1 matches at 9 bases. J lost 6 bases, V lost 4 bases, and 10 bases had no gene match. The length of the CDR3 is 15 residues. Germline CDR1 SGDLS, CDR2 YYNGEE. The CDR3 coding sequence is TGTGCCAGCAGCACGGGACAGGGCGTTAGGGCTGAAGCTTTCTTT. Its protein product is CASSTGQGVRAEAFF.

In regard to this clone: This sample includes further DNA sequences coding for the same CDR3. The J gene is TRBJ2-7, the V gene TRBV6-1; D unresolved. From germline, CDR1 is MNHNS and CDR2 SASEGT. The CDR3 has 13 amino acids. Trimming removed 3 bases at V and 1 base at J, with 7 bases between. CDR3 sequence reads: CASSDGGSYEQYF. The CDR3 nucleotides are TGTGCCAGCAGTGATGGCGGATCCTACGAGCAGTACTTC.

The chain couples TRBV9 to TRBJ2-7; 10 nucleotides match TRBD1. V was pared by 3 bases and J by 4 bases, with 7 bases of the junction left unmatched. Germline lookup yields CDR1 SGDLS and CDR2 YYNGEE. The CDR3 sequence is 15 residues long. The CDR3 spells CASSAAGTGVYEQYF. In DNA, the CDR3 is TGTGCCAGCAGCGCCGCCGGGACAGGGGTTTACGAGCAGTACTTC.

This chain joins TRBV5-1 and TRBJ2-1, with D uncertain. CDR3 size: 15 residues. The germline gives CDR1 SGHRS, CDR2 YFSETQ. V was shortened by 2 bases and J by 3 bases, with 12 bases between the two germline ends. DNA of the CDR3: TGCGCCAGCAGCTTAGGCAAAGAATACTACAATGAGCAGTTCTTC. Translated: CASSLGKEYYNEQFF.

The J gene is TRBJ1-2, the V gene TRBV14; D is unclear. This CDR3 contains 14 residues. Per germline, CDR1 SGHDN and CDR2 FVKESK. The germline V and J ends were trimmed by 0 bases and 5 bases, with 10 bases remaining between them. The CDR3 coding sequence is TGTGCCAGCAGCCAAGAGAAGGCGGGGTATGGCTACACCTTC. Protein: CASSQEKAGYGYTF. Based on the CDR3 plus reference TRBV14 and TRBJ1-2, the full variable domain is EAGVTQFPSHSVIEKGQTVTLRCDPISGHDNLYWYRRVMGKEIKFLLHFVKESKQDESGMPNNRFLAERTGGTYSTLKVQPAELEDSGVYFCASSQEKAGYGYTFGSGTRLTVV.

This clone was counted a few times. The rearrangement uses TRBV6-5 and TRBJ1-2, with TRBD1 as a possible D gene (5 bases). Trimming removed 6 bases from V and 2 bases from J, with 16 bases in between. Germline V lookup: CDR1 MNHEY, CDR2 SVGAGI. The CDR3 runs 15 residues. CDR3 nucleotide sequence: TGTGCCAGCAGAAAGTATTCGACAGAAAACTATGGCTACACCTTC. Translation: CASRKYSTENYGYTF.

The chain employs TRBV15 and TRBJ1-4, with D tentatively TRBD1 (5 bases). The CDR3 totals 14 residues. Germline V lookup: CDR1 LNHNV, CDR2 YYDKDF (reference sequence). Trimming shortened V by 1 base and J by 8 bases, and 11 bases separated the two germline ends. This CDR3 reads CATSRGGDGEKLFF. The CDR3 coding sequence is TGTGCCACCAGCAGAGGAGGGGATGGCGAAAAACTGTTTTTT. Full variable domain (remainder filled in from reference TRBV15 and TRBJ1-4): DAMVIQNPRYQVTQFGKPVTLSCSQTLNHNVMYWYQQKSSQAPKLLFHYYDKDFNNEADTPDNFQSRRPNTSFCFLDIRSPGLGDTAMYLCATSRGGDGEKLFFGSGTQLSVL.

This rearrangement joins TRBV5-5 to TRBJ1-2; D unclear. The germline V gene encodes CDR1 SGHKS and CDR2 YYEKEE (reference sequence). The V gene lost 3 bases and the J gene lost 0 bases, with 12 bases spanning the gap. This CDR3 spans 15 amino acids. For the CDR3, the DNA is TGTGCCAGCAGCTCGAAGAGTACTTCTAACTATGGCTACACCTTC. Protein sequence: CASSSKSTSNYGYTF.

The chain employs TRBV9 and TRBJ1-1; D not resolved. The CDR3 has 18 residues. V was shortened by 0 bases and J by 4 bases, with 22 bases between the two germline ends. CDR1 is SGDLS and CDR2 is YYNGEE in the germline V gene. In DNA form, the CDR3 reads TGTGCCAGCAGCGTAGACCCGGCGAGGGCTTTGACCGGCACTGAAGCTTTCTTT. As protein: CASSVDPARALTGTEAFF.

This rearrangement joins TRBV5-6 to TRBJ2-5; 11 bases fit TRBD2. The CDR3 has 17 residues. J gave up 2 bases and V 2 bases, and 8 bases lay outside the gene matches. Germline assignment: CDR1 SGHDT and CDR2 YYEEEE. The CDR3 loop reads CASSFYGTSGSQETQYF. CDR3 nucleotide sequence: TGTGCCAGCAGCTTCTACGGGACTAGCGGATCACAAGAGACCCAGTACTTC.